This T cell receptor beta chain was captured in a study of vaccination and CD4 T cells after COVID-19. Looking at the study overall: As their vaccination, participants received two doses of either BNT162b2 or mRNA-1273 vaccine. Stimulation of the cells used overlapping spike peptide pools from SARS-CoV-2 and from the common cold coronaviruses HCoV-NL63, HCoV-OC43 and HCoV-229E.

CDR1 and CDR2 from the germline V gene are SGHTA and FQGNSA. This CDR3 has 15 residues. Trimming removed 0 bases from V and 6 bases from J; junction bases left unmatched: 2. Treatment meaning: roughly 11-day PBMC culture with coronavirus spike peptide pools or control peptides (ViraFEST assay). On days 3 and 7, half the medium was swapped for fresh IL-2-containing medium. Once obtained from cultured CD4+ T cells, the DNA was sequenced using the Oncomine TCR Beta short-read assay. Genomic DNA from cultured CD4+ T cells was extracted. TCRdb itself ran the PCR reads through MiXCR, one entry per CDR3 protein. The repertoire has about 13,000 distinct CDR3 sequences, around 70% of them found once; the top ten carry around 30%. This clonotype was observed once. Its specificity is unknown.

The chain combines TRBV7-2 with TRBJ1-5; 10 bases map to TRBD1. The TCR sequence derives from a human donor who had recovered from COVID-19. The source material was CD4+ T cells from blood, cultured in vitro. The CDR3 coding sequence is TGTGCCAGCAGCTTAGCGACAGGGGGCGGTCAGCCCCAGCATTTT. Encoded protein: CASSLATGGGQPQHF. Full variable domain (missing parts from reference TRBV7-2 and TRBJ1-5): GAGVSQSPSNKVTEKGKDVELRCDPISGHTALYWYRQSLGQGLEFLIYFQGNSAPDKSGLPSDRFSAERTGGSVSTLTIQRTQQEDSAVYLCASSLATGGGQPQHFGDGTRLSIL.